Sequencing of this TCR beta chain was carried out in a study of response to subunit inactivated influenza vaccine. General study points: That few new T cells are recruited by each seasonal influenza vaccination was the authors' suggestion.

V lost 4 bases, J lost 2 bases, and 14 bases lay in between. This CDR3 has 15 residues. Germline V CDR1 and CDR2: SGHTA, FQGNSA. MiXCR, run by TCRdb on the RT-PCR reads, gives a single entry per CDR3 protein. The sample contains about 650,000 distinct CDR3 sequences, 15% to 19% of which appear only once. This clonotype was found many times. The target antigen is unknown. This specimen consisted of PBMCs from blood, obtained about 12 days after vaccination. The rearrangement links TRBV7-2 to TRBJ2-5, with a weak D call TRBD1 (5 bases). The sequence derives from a man over 45 who received an inactivated influenza vaccine. The CDR3 DNA sequence: TGTGCCAGCAGCTCCACAGGCAGGCCTCAAGAGACCCAGTACTTC. Translating gives CASSSTGRPQETQYF.